Each of the 15 T cell receptor delta chains below was sequenced from the same sample in a study of γδ T cells in repeated Plasmodium falciparum infection. Bulk repertoires came from Vgamma9/Vdelta2+ or Vdelta2-negative gammadelta T cells flow-sorted from PBMC. TCRdb ran CATT on the multiplex PCR reads. The data contain roughly 93,000 delta-chain clones, approximately 1.5% of them singletons. The sample was gamma-delta T cells from blood. Source of these receptors: a pool of human donors (malaria-infected and uninfected, not separated).

For this clone: The protein recorded in TCRdb matches a much larger clone and deviates from this DNA's translation at residue 5, suggesting a read error; the protein here is obtained by translating the DNA. The chain uses TRDV2 and TRDJ1; D is unclear. The germline CDR1 and CDR2 sequences are GEAIGNYY and EKD. The CDR3 is 18 amino acids. Trimming took off 3 bases at V and 0 bases at J, with 22 bases between the two ends. The DNA of the CDR3 is TGTGCCTGTGACGCGCTGGAACAACAGGCGGCTTACACCGATAAACTCATCTTT. Translation: CACDALEQQAAYTDKLIF.

This clone was detected a few times. TCRdb's protein, taken from a much larger clone, differs from this DNA's translation at residue 15, likely owing to a read error; the protein displayed comes from the DNA. V is TRDV1 and J is TRDJ1; TRDD3 is a possible D gene (5 bases). TCRdb carries no J gene annotation; the J gene was assigned here by matching the DNA with germline. CDR3 length: 23 amino acids. V was trimmed by 2 bases and J by 1 base, leaving 35 bases between them. Germline V CDR1 and CDR2: TSWWSYY, QGS. CDR3 sequence: CALGEYLSPIRKLTRGVTDKLIF. CDR3 bases: TGTGCTCTTGGGGAATATCTTTCCCCGATTAGGAAACTCACTCGGGGGGTCACCGATAAACTCATCTTT.

This chain connects TRDV1 to TRDJ1; TRDD3 is a possible D gene (5 bases). Matching the DNA to germline supplied the J gene, which TCRdb does not give. Germline assignment: CDR1 TSWWSYY and CDR2 QGS. The V and J ends lost 4 bases and 2 bases respectively, with 26 bases between them. The CDR3 runs 19 residues. CDR3 nucleotide sequence: TGTGCTCTTGGGGTATGGGGCTTTGGGGCCCGCAGAAGGACCGATAAACTCATCTTT. Protein sequence: CALGVWGFGARRRTDKLIF.

This clone was recorded a few times. The TCRdb protein, from a much larger clone, departs from this DNA's translation at residue 17, likely by read error; the protein shown derives from the DNA. The gene calls are TRDV1 and TRDJ1; 8 nucleotides agree with TRDD3. The J gene was missing in TCRdb and was found by matching the end of the DNA to germline. V dropped 3 bases and J dropped 1; count of bases not matched to a gene: 28. This CDR3 region has 23 residues. Germline CDR1 reads TSWWSYY; CDR2 reads QGS. In DNA, the CDR3 is TGTGCTCTTGGGGATCGGCCTTCCCCATTAGGGGATTTACTGGGGGTCCTCACCGATAAACTCATCTTT. Translation gives CALGDRPSPLGDLLGVLTDKLIF.

This clone turned up a few times. A far larger clone is one nucleotide away, so this likely arose from a read error. The same CDR3 arises from other DNA sequences in this sample as well. The rearrangement links TRDV1 to TRDJ1; 9 bases agree with TRDD3. Here the J gene was assigned by germline matching of the DNA, as TCRdb has none. Germline V lookup: CDR1 TSWWSYY, CDR2 QGS. The CDR3 is made up of 19 amino acids. CDR3 DNA sequence: TGTGCTCTCGGGGAGTCCCTATTCCTCTGGGGGATTGAGACCGATAAACTCATCTTT. Translating it yields CALGESLFLWGIETDKLIF.

This clone appeared many times. A far larger clone is only one base removed, so a read error is likely. At the DNA level, this CDR3 is encoded by other sequences in the same sample as well. V usage is TRDV1 and J usage is TRDJ1, with 8 nucleotides matching TRDD3. Trimming cost V 3 bases and J 0 bases; bases outside gene matches: 33. The CDR3 totals 25 residues. Germline values: CDR1 TSWWSYY, CDR2 QGS. The CDR3 region is CALGELGPPLGPLDWGELYTDKLIF. CDR3 nucleotide sequence: TGTGCTCTTGGGGAGCTAGGACCCCCCTTAGGGCCCCTCGACTGGGGGGAATTGTACACCGATAAACTCATCTTT.

This clone was detected only a few times. This likely came from a read error, as a far larger clone is one base away. This same CDR3 is encoded by further DNA sequences in the sample. The rearrangement joins TRDV2 to TRDJ1; 7 bases are a match to TRDD3. Germline CDR1 GEAIGNYY, CDR2 EKD. The CDR3 runs 20 residues. The CDR3 DNA reads TGTGCCTGTGCCACCGTCGCCTTACTGGGGTCCCATCCCCACACCGATAAACTCATCTTC. Its protein is CACATVALLGSHPHTDKLIF.

With respect to this clone: The TCRdb protein, from a much larger clone, departs from this DNA's translation at residue 5, likely by read error; the protein shown derives from the DNA. The rearrangement joins TRDV1 to TRDJ2, with 8 bases that match TRDD3. V dropped 5 bases and J dropped 0; count of bases not matched to a gene: 26. This CDR3 is built from 23 residues. CDR1 and CDR2 (germline): TSWWSYY, QGS. The CDR3 nucleotides are TGTGCTCTTGGGTATCCCCCGGAAGGTTGGGGGATTGTGTCTATCCCTTTGACAGCACAACTCTTCTTT. Its translation is CALGYPPEGWGIVSIPLTAQLFF.

This clone has only a few counts. The protein in TCRdb stems from a much larger clone and differs at residue 12 from this DNA's translation, likely a read error; here the protein is translated from the DNA. The chain employs TRDV3 and TRDJ1; TRDD3 matches 13 bases. TCRdb lists no J gene, so it was determined here by aligning the DNA to germline. Germline V gives CDR1 TVYSNPD, CDR2 GDNSRS (reference sequence). V lost 2 bases and J lost 0; bases outside the gene matches: 27. The CDR3 runs to 23 residues. The CDR3 bases are TGTGCCTTTCACGCCCCTCTTCCTACCTACCCTCACTGGGGGATACGAAACACCGATAAACTCATCTTT. It is translated as CAFHAPLPTYPHWGIRNTDKLIF. Complete variable domain (other parts from reference TRDV3 and TRDJ1): CDKVTQSSPDQTVASGSEVVLLCTYDTVYSNPDLFWYRIRPDYSFQFVFYGDNSRSEGADFTQGRFSVKHILTQKAFHLVISPVRTEDSATYYCAFHAPLPTYPHWGIRNTDKLIFGKGTRVTVEP.

This clone has just a few counts. The translation of this DNA and the TCRdb protein of a much larger clone differ at residue 21, probably owing to a read error; the protein shown here is translated from the DNA. This chain uses TRDV1 with TRDJ1; 10 bases match TRDD3. This CDR3 is built from 23 residues. Per the germline V gene, CDR1 is TSWWSYY and CDR2 is QGS. The CDR3 bases are TGTGCTCTTGTGGAACGGTGTCCTACAGGAGGGTGGGGGATACCCCCCTACACCGATAAACCCATCTTT. Encoded protein: CALVERCPTGGWGIPPYTDKPIF.

Notes on this clone: TCRdb's protein, taken from a much larger clone, differs from this DNA's translation at residue 7, likely owing to a read error; the protein displayed comes from the DNA. The chain has TRDV2 and TRDJ1; D remains ambiguous. Assignment of the J gene here rests on matching the DNA to germline, because TCRdb gives none. The CDR3 covers 15 residues. V lost 0 bases and J 0 bases, leaving 10 bases between the germline ends. Germline V gene data show CDR1 as GEAIGNYY and CDR2 as EKD. The CDR3 protein is CACDTGRFYTDKLIF. The CDR3 DNA reads TGTGCCTGTGACACCGGAAGGTTCTACACCGATAAACTCATCTTT.

This clone came up a few times. This likely reflects a read error, since a far larger clone is one base away. The sample holds other DNA sequences that translate to the same CDR3. The gene calls are TRDV1 and TRDJ1, with a possible D match to TRDD2 (5 bases). As TCRdb names no J gene, one was assigned here on the basis of a DNA match to germline. Trimming shortened V by 3 bases and J by 2 bases, and 13 bases separated the two germline ends. Germline CDR1 reads TSWWSYY; CDR2 reads QGS. The CDR3 length is 15 residues. The CDR3 sequence is CALGDRPFYTDKLIF. CDR3 DNA: TGTGCTCTTGGGGATAGACCCTTCTATACCGATAAACTCATCTTT.

Points on this clone: TCRdb lists the protein of a much larger clone for this DNA, which differs at residue 4, so this is likely a read error; the protein given here is translated from the DNA itself. The chain links TRDV2 to TRDJ2; D is perhaps TRDD3 (6 bases). TCRdb is silent on the J gene; assignment here came from matching the DNA to germline. The CDR3 consists of 14 residues. Trimming removed 5 bases from V and 4 bases from J, with 13 bases in between. Germline V CDR1 and CDR2: GEAIGNYY, EKD. The DNA of the CDR3 is TGTGCCTGTGGCGATGGGGGGCCGACAGCACAACTCTTCTTT. As protein: CACGDGGPTAQLFF.

For this clone: With only one base between it and a far larger clone, this is likely a read error. Other DNA sequences of this sample code for an identical CDR3. This chain connects TRDV2 to TRDJ1, with 11 positions matching TRDD3. No J gene was available from TCRdb, and it was assigned here by a germline match of the DNA. Germline-derived CDR1 and CDR2 are GEAIGNYY and EKD. The CDR3 totals 18 residues. Germline trimming cut 0 bases from V and 4 bases from J; bases unmatched to any gene: 12. As DNA, the CDR3 is TGTGCCTGTGACACCGTTGGCAGCGGTACTGGGGGATACGATAAACTCATCTTT. It codes for CACDTVGSGTGGYDKLIF.

This clone was seen repeatedly, ten times or more. The chain carries TRDV1 and TRDJ1, with TRDD3 matching over 7 bases. TCRdb offers no J gene call, so here the DNA was matched to germline to obtain one. Germline lookup yields CDR1 TSWWSYY and CDR2 QGS. The CDR3 has 17 amino acids. Losses at the gene ends were 4 bases for V and 2 bases for J; bases not matched to a gene: 13. The DNA for the CDR3 is TGTGCTCTTGGGGTACCCTCCCGCACGGGGGATACCGATAAACTCATCTTT. It yields the protein CALGVPSRTGDTDKLIF.